The subject of this entry is one TCR gamma chain. This clone was seen a handful of times. The antigen this receptor binds is unknown. One base away there is no much larger clone; base qualities are not given. The library was obtained by RT-PCR. TCRdb records Illumina MiSeq as the sequencer. For TCRdb, the public reads were processed anew by CATT, and duplicate DNA sequences were folded into one row. In all, the sample holds hundreds of gamma-chain clones, and roughly 10% of those were seen once. The ten largest clones add up to over 40% of the sample. The data are from a study of gammadelta T cells in human blood (dated by TCRdb to 2019 to 2021). What the study reported, not specific to this receptor: The study reported that microbial exposure appeared to drive polyclonal expansion of innate gamma-delta T cells immediately after birth.

CDR1 GITISATS and CDR2 ISYDGTV were looked up in the germline V gene (reference sequence). Relative to germline, V is missing 0 bases and J is missing 7 bases, with 6 bases of the junction outside any gene match. From the cysteine up to the phenylalanine, the CDR3 has a length of 17 residues. The DNA shown is the 51-base CDR3, in frame from base 1. The clonotype originates from a human fetus. Source material: Vgamma9Vdelta2 gamma-delta T cells from fetal blood. The rearrangement combines TRGV9 with TRGJP. The nucleotide sequence is given as TGTGCCTTGTGGGAGGTGCTGCCGGAGTTGGGCAAAAAAATCAAGGTATTT. Its coded protein is CALWEVLPELGKKIKVF.